These T cell receptor beta chains were read from a single sample in a study of metastatic and nonmetastatic thyroid tumors. TCRdb re-called the PCR reads via MiXCR. The table lists 55,000 to 75,000 clones, more than 15% of them singletons, with 9.5% to 15% in the top ten. The sample was blood. The source is a female donor with papillary thyroid cancer or a benign thyroid nodule (not recorded which). Some clones in this sample may be carry-over from other donors' samples. The CDR3 runs from the conserved cysteine through the conserved F or W. The D gene is left open where the match is weak. Only part of the rows carry a size: once, few, many, or a class if the clone is expanded.

>many|NA|TRBJ2-3|TRBV14
CASSQDPGLRTDTQYF
TGTGCCAGCAGCCAAGATCCCGGACTTCGCACAGATACGCAGTATTTT
>many|NA|TRBJ2-1|TRBV27
CASSLSRGDPYNEQFF
TGTGCCAGCAGTTTATCGAGAGGGGACCCTTACAATGAGCAGTTCTTC
>NA|NA|TRBJ2-3|TRBV20-1
CSARGERITDTQYF
TGCAGTGCTAGAGGGGAGAGAATAACAGATACGCAGTATTTT
>once|NA|TRBJ2-7|TRBV4-3
CASSQEGAGVYYEQYF
TGCGCCAGCAGCCAAGAGGGGGCAGGAGTCTACTACGAGCAGTACTTC
>many|NA|TRBJ2-1|TRBV7-9
CASSPTPGIYNEQFF
TGTGCCAGCAGCCCAACGCCAGGGATTTACAATGAGCAGTTCTTC
>few|NA|TRBJ1-2|TRBV2
CASSGTDGGYTF
TGTGCCAGCAGTGGGACCGACGGTGGCTACACCTTC
>many|TRBD2|TRBJ2-1|TRBV7-9
CASSLVAGVVNEQFF
TGTGCCAGCAGCTTAGTAGCGGGAGTCGTAAATGAGCAGTTCTTC
>many|TRBD2|TRBJ2-1|TRBV10-3
CAISPPSGGDEQFF
TGTGCCATCAGTCCTCCCAGCGGGGGAGATGAGCAGTTCTTC
>many|NA|TRBJ2-3|TRBV7-8
CASSLPHRSTDTQYF
TGTGCCAGCAGCTTACCACACAGAAGCACAGATACGCAGTATTTT
>NA|TRBD2|TRBJ2-6|TRBV24-1
CATSPRSGAGANVLTF
TGTGCCACCAGTCCCAGGAGCGGGGCTGGGGCCAACGTCCTGACTTTC
>NA|NA|TRBJ2-1|TRBV27
CASSSSPSGDEQFF
TGTGCCAGCAGTAGCTCTCCATCGGGCGATGAGCAGTTCTTC
>many|NA|TRBJ2-7|TRBV24-1
CATSGLAYEQYF
TGTGCCACCAGTGGGCTTGCCTACGAGCAGTACTTC
>NA|NA|TRBJ2-2|TRBV2
CASKASENTGELFF
TGTGCCAGCAAGGCTAGCGAGAACACCGGGGAGCTGTTTTTT
>NA|TRBD1|TRBJ1-1|TRBV7-9
CASSLTGGLNTEAFF
TGTGCCAGCAGCTTAACAGGGGGGTTAAACACTGAAGCTTTCTTT
>many|NA|TRBJ2-1|TRBV28
CASRLGTHGSYNEQFF
TGTGCCAGCCGACTCGGGACTCACGGAAGCTACAATGAGCAGTTCTTC
>NA|TRBD1|TRBJ1-4|TRBV15
CATSRTGAAEKLFF
TGTGCCACCAGCAGAACAGGGGCGGCTGAAAAACTGTTTTTT
>many|NA|TRBJ1-5|TRBV19
CASSPALNQPQHF
TGTGCCAGTAGTCCTGCCTTAAATCAGCCCCAGCATTTT
>many|TRBD2|TRBJ2-7|TRBV12-3/TRBV12-4
CASSLRLAGGYEQYF
TGTGCCAGCAGTTTAAGACTAGCGGGAGGGTACGAGCAGTACTTC
>many|TRBD1|TRBJ2-5|TRBV6-2/TRBV6-3
CASSQRTGSFETQYF
TGTGCCAGCAGTCAACGGACAGGGTCCTTCGAGACCCAGTACTTC
>many|NA|TRBJ2-7|TRBV5-8
CASSLKRSGSYEQYF
TGTGCCAGCAGCTTGAAGAGATCGGGGTCCTACGAGCAGTACTTC
>many|NA|TRBJ2-3|TRBV5-1
CASSGGQSVTDTQYF
TGCGCCAGCAGCGGCGGTCAAAGTGTGACAGATACGCAGTATTTT
>NA|NA|TRBJ2-7|TRBV20-1
CSARDPGIARVDEQYF
TGCAGTGCTAGAGATCCGGGAATCGCCAGGGTGGACGAGCAGTACTTC
>many|TRBD2|TRBJ2-1|TRBV11-3
CASSLDQTSGRHYNEQFF
TGTGCCAGCAGCTTAGACCAGACTAGCGGGAGGCATTACAATGAGCAGTTCTTC
>NA|NA|TRBJ2-5|TRBV20-1
CSALLANQETQYF
TGCAGTGCGCTCCTAGCGAACCAAGAGACCCAGTACTTC